Given below is one T cell receptor beta chain in context. The antigen is unknown. The sample is drawn from a study of T cells in tuberculosis. Looking at the study overall: A South African cohort included IGRA-negative adolescents, latently infected IGRA-positive adolescents and adults with active tuberculosis.

Study outcomes and limitations: Active tuberculosis TCR-alpha repertoires lay closer to GMM-specific TCRs than IGRA-negative controls, suggesting clonal expansion.

Germline loops: CDR1 PRHDT, CDR2 FYEKMQ (reference sequence). V lost 5 bases, J lost 6 bases, and 4 bases stayed unmatched. CDR3 size: 15 residues. Repertoires were generated with immunoSEQ multiplex PCR, while TCRdb's copy carries only in-frame clones and drops some. The table has 40,000 to 45,000 clones, around 94% seen once. Each clinical donor contributed on average roughly 90,000 T cells from unsorted cryopreserved PBMC. This TCR derives from a donor aged 10-29 years with latent tuberculosis or without tuberculosis infection. Some clones in this sample may be carry-over from other donors' samples. Sequencing was performed on PBMCs. This chain joins TRBV13 and TRBJ2-4, with TRBD2 matching over 13 bases. CDR3 coding DNA: TGTGCCAGCAGCCTGGGACTAGCGGGGTTAAACATTCAGTACTTC. Residues: CASSLGLAGLNIQYF.